This T cell receptor (beta chain) derives from a study of control samples from healthy donors and cancer patients. Sequencing was performed with immunoSEQ multiplex PCR; in TCRdb, only in-frame clones are kept and a portion is missing. The table lists approximately 140,000 clones, about 85% of them singletons. This clonotype was obtained from a woman aged 25 to 39 in good health. Material for sequencing was blood.

CDR3 protein: CAYPGGGNTIYF. The CDR3 nucleotides are TGTGCCTACCCGGGCGGTGGAAACACCATATATTTT. This chain uses TRBV30 with TRBJ1-3, with D unclear. V lost 7 bases and J lost 3, with 10 bases in between. The CDR3 consists of 12 residues. Germline V gene sequence: CDR1 GTSNPN, CDR2 SVGIG (reference sequence).